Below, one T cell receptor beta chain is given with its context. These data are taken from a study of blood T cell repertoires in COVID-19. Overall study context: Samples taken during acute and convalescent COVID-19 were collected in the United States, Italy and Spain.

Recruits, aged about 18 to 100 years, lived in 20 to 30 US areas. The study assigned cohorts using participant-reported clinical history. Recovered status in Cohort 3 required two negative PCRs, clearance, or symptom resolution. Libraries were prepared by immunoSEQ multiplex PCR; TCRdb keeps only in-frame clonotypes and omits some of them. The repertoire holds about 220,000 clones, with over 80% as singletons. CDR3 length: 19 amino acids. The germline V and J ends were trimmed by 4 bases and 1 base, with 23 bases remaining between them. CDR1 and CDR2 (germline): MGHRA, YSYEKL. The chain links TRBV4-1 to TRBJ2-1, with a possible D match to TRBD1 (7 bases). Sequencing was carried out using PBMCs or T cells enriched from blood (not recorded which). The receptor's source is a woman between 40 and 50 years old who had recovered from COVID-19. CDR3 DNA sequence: TGCGCCAGCAGCCGAGCGACAGGGAGGTCCCTCCCTTCCTACAATGAGCAGTTCTTC. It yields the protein CASSRATGRSLPSYNEQFF.